This T cell receptor beta chain was profiled in a study of human T cells and chemical hapten exposure. Overall study: Mostly female patients had alopecia areata, totalis or universalis. Study results and limitations: TCRs above 1 in 1000 frequency did not change with DPC sensitization.

The CDR3 is 16 residues long. Germline-derived CDR1 and CDR2 are LNHNV and YYDKDF (reference sequence). Trimming pared 0 bases from V and 1 base from J, leaving 11 bases between. TCRdb re-called the RACE reads through MiXCR, storing one row per CDR3 protein. This sample has some 80,000 distinct CDR3 sequences, with roughly 10% found just once. This clonotype was seen repeatedly, ten times or more. The antigen is not known. Sample time point: patch test 1, 2 weeks after DPC sensitization. Regarding treatment: therapeutic diphenylcyclopropenone sensitization with weekly scalp DPC. The chain is built from TRBV15 and TRBJ2-3; no firm D call. The clonotype originates from a woman between 45 and 65 years old with alopecia areata. Some clones in this sample may be carry-over from other donors' samples. The sample in question was whole blood, obtained in connection with sensitization to the hapten diphenylcyclopropenone (DPC). As DNA, the CDR3 is TGTGCCACCAGCAGAGATCGATTCGCGCGCACAGATACGCAGTATTTT. The encoded protein is CATSRDRFARTDTQYF.